Listed here are 9 T cell receptor beta chains from one sample, sequenced in a study of blood T cell repertoires in COVID-19. Measured with immunoSEQ multiplex PCR; TCRdb has only the in-frame clones, and not every one. The profile covers over 350,000 clones, with more than 75% appearing a single time and roughly 9.4% taken by the ten largest. The source material was PBMCs or T cells enriched from blood (not recorded which). The source of these receptors is a woman aged 45-60 years who had recovered from COVID-19.

This clone was observed a few times. The chain links TRBV10-2 to TRBJ1-1; D is unresolved. Looked up from germline, CDR1 is WSHSY and CDR2 is SAAADI. Between the trimmed V and J ends, which lost 6 bases and 7 bases, there was a span of 18 bases. This CDR3 region has 14 residues. The CDR3 sequence: CASRDTTYMSEAFF. The CDR3 DNA follows: TGCGCCAGCAGAGATACGACATATATGAGTGAAGCTTTCTTT.

The V call is TRBV19, the J call TRBJ1-6; 9 bases are a match to TRBD1. The germline gives CDR1 LNHDA, CDR2 SQIVND (reference sequence). The CDR3 has 14 amino acids. Germline trimming cut 5 bases from V and 9 bases from J; bases unmatched to any gene: 5. CDR3 loop: CASSSGDRASPLHF. The CDR3 nucleotides read TGTGCCAGTAGTTCGGGGGACAGGGCTTCACCCCTCCACTTT.

This clone was found a few times. The chain employs TRBV30 and TRBJ2-1; 8 nucleotides line up with TRBD2. The V segment lost 7 bases and the J segment 9 bases; nucleotides outside the gene matches: 11. The germline V gene encodes CDR1 GTSNPN and CDR2 SVGIG (reference sequence). This CDR3 comprises 13 residues. CDR3 nucleotides: TGTGCCTTGACCGGGGGGGGAAGCGGTGAGCAGTTCTTC. Translating it yields CALTGGGSGEQFF. Looking up the rest from reference TRBV30 and TRBJ2-1 gives the full variable domain: SQTIHQWPATLVQPVGSPLSLECTVEGTSNPNLYWYRQAAGRGLQLLFYSVGIGQISSEVPQNLSASRPQDRQFILSSKKLLLSDSGFYLCALTGGGSGEQFFGPGTRLTVL.

CDR3 in amino acids: CASSLGGAEAFF. Written as DNA, the CDR3 is TGTGCCAGCAGCCTTGGAGGGGCTGAAGCTTTCTTT. J is TRBJ1-1 and V is TRBV6-5; D perhaps matches TRBD1 (5 bases). This CDR3 region has 12 residues. Germline V gene lookup returns CDR1 MNHEY and CDR2 SVGAGI. V was clipped by 6 bases and J by 6 bases, with 11 bases between them.

The V call is TRBV6-5, the J call TRBJ2-7, with 7 bases fitting TRBD1. The CDR3 totals 13 residues. Germline CDR1 is MNHEY and CDR2 is SVGAGI. The ends lost 7 bases at V and 4 bases at J; junction bases unmatched: 7. The CDR3 DNA sequence: TGTGCCAGCATTGGGCAGGGGGTTTACGAGCAGTACTTC. Protein: CASIGQGVYEQYF.

The rearrangement links TRBV11-2 to TRBJ1-2; D is unclear. Per germline, CDR1 SGHAT and CDR2 FQNNGV. The CDR3 loop spans 13 amino acids. V gave up 4 bases and J gave up 7 bases, with 13 bases separating them. CDR3 DNA: TGTGCCAGCAGCTCGGAGGGCTCGGGTGGCTACACCTTC. It is translated as CASSSEGSGGYTF.

V and J are TRBV24-1 and TRBJ1-2, with 9 bases lining up with TRBD1. The CDR3 has 14 residues. J lost 5 bases, V lost 3 bases, and 3 bases had no gene match. CDR1 and CDR2 (germline): KGHDR, SFDVKD. CDR3 bases: TGTGCCACCAGTGATCCCGGGACAGGGTATGGCTACACCTTC. Translation: CATSDPGTGYGYTF.

This chain links TRBV7-8 with TRBJ1-1; 8 positions agree with TRBD1. This CDR3 is 13 amino acids long. Unmatched junction bases numbered 9, after V lost 5 bases and J lost 10 bases. Germline CDR1 and CDR2: SGHVS and FQNEAQ. CDR3 sequence: CASSTDRGSAAFF. CDR3 bases: TGTGCCAGCAGCACCGACAGGGGATCAGCAGCTTTCTTT.

The chain has TRBV4-3 and TRBJ1-4; D perhaps matches TRBD1 (5 bases). This CDR3 is 15 amino acids long. Trimming pared 4 bases from V and 3 bases from J, leaving 12 bases between. Germline V CDR1 and CDR2: LGHNA, YSLEER. The chain's CDR3 is CASSRMAGPNEKLFF. The CDR3 DNA sequence: TGCGCCAGCAGCCGGATGGCGGGGCCTAATGAAAAACTGTTTTTT.